This TCR beta chain emerged from a study of graft-versus-host responses after intestinal transplantation. Whole-study context: The whole recipient group had anti-thymocyte globulin induction followed by tacrolimus and steroids for two to three years. Points from the study as a whole: GvH clonotypes were identified within recipient marrow, with a subset emerging first in ileum or blood. Clonal ratios of graft-versus-host to host-versus-graft in allografts were high for patients exhibiting graft-donor T cell macrochimerism.

V lost 1 base, J lost 5 bases, and 15 bases lay in between. Germline V gives CDR1 PRHDT, CDR2 FYEKMQ (reference sequence). The CDR3 length is 16 residues. Here immunoSEQ multiplex PCR was the method, and the copy in TCRdb shows in-frame clones only, minus some. The data show about 21,000 clones, roughly 78% seen once. Processed graft tissue released its intraepithelial and lamina propria lymphocytes. On this clone: Its antigen is as yet unknown.

The TCR comes from a human patient who received an intestinal transplant, so some T cells may come from the graft donor. The specimen comprised ileum tissue, sampled around 20 days after intestinal transplant. The chain couples TRBV13 to TRBJ2-1, with a weak D call TRBD1 (6 bases). CDR3 sequence: CASSLDRQEENNEQFF. The DNA of the CDR3 is TGTGCCAGCAGCTTAGACAGACAGGAGGAAAACAATGAGCAGTTCTTC.